Given below is one TCR beta chain in context. The repertoire was sequenced with immunoSEQ multiplex PCR; TCRdb's copy has only in-frame clones and lacks some. The data contain tens of thousands of clones, 93% of them singletons. The CDR3 has 16 residues. CDR1 and CDR2 (germline): MNHNY, SVGAGI (reference sequence). Trimming shortened V by 0 bases and J by 3 bases, and 14 bases separated the two germline ends. The source of the sample is a study of T cell changes during pregnancy in multiple sclerosis. The chain employs TRBV6-6 and TRBJ1-2, with D tentatively TRBD1 (6 bases). The sample was CD8+ T cells from peripheral blood mononuclear cells, taken in the second trimester of pregnancy. The TCR comes from a female donor with multiple sclerosis, enrolled in a pregnancy study. This CDR3 reads CASSYSQGLGDYGYTF. CDR3 DNA sequence: TGTGCCAGCAGTTACTCACAGGGCCTAGGGGACTATGGCTACACCTTC.